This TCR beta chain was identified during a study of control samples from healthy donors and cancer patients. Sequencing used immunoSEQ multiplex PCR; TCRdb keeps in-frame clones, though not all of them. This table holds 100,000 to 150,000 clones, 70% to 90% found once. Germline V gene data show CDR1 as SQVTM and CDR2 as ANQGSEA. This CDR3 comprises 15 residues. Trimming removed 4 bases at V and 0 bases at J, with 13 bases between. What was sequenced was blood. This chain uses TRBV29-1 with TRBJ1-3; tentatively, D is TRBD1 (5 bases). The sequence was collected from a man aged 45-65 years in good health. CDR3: CSVAGTYSSGNTIYF. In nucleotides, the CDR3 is TGCAGCGTTGCCGGGACTTACAGCTCTGGAAACACCATATATTTT.